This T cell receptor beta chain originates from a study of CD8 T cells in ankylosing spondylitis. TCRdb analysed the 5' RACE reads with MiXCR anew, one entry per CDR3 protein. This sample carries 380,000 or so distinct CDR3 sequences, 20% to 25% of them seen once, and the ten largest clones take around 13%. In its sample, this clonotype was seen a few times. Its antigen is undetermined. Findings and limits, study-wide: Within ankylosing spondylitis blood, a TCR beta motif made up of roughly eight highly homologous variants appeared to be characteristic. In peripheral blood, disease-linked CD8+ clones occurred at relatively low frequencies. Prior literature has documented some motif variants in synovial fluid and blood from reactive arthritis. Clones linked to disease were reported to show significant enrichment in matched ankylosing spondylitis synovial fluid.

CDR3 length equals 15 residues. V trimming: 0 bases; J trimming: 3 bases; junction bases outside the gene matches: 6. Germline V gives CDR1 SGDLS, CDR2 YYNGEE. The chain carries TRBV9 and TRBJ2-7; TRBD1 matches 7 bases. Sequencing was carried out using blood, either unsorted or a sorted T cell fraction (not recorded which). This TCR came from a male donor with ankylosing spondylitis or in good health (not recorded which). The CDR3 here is CASSVGGTENYEQYF. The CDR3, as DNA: TGTGCCAGCAGCGTAGGAGGGACAGAGAACTACGAGCAGTACTTC.